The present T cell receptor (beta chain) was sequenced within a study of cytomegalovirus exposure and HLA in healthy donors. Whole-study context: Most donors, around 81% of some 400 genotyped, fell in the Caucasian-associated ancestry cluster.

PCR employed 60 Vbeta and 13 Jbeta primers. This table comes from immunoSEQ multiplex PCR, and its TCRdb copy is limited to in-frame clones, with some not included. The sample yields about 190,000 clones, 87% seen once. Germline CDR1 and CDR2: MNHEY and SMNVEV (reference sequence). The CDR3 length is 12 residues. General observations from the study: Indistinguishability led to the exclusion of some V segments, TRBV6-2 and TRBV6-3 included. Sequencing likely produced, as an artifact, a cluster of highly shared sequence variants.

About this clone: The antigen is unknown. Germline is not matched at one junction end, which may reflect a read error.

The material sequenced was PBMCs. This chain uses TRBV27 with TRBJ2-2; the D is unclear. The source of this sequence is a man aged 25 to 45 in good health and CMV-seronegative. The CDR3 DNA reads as TGTGCCAGCACCTCAAACAACGGGGAGCTGTTTTTT. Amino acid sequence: CASTSNNGELFF.